This section outlines one TCR beta chain sequence together with its context. The CDR3 has 15 residues. V trimming: 0 bases; J trimming: 4 bases; junction bases outside the gene matches: 4. CDR1 and CDR2 (germline): SGHRS, YFSETQ. The source of the sample is a study of blood T cell repertoires in COVID-19. The overall study: Samples representing acute and convalescent COVID-19 were sourced from the United States, Italy and Spain. T cells, B-cell-depleted T cells, or PBMCs supplied cDNA or gDNA.

Only in-frame clones appear in the TCRdb table, and some are missing; sequencing was by immunoSEQ multiplex PCR. Of 95,000 to 150,000 clones in the sample, 74% were seen once. Source material: peripheral blood. The TCR sequence derives from a man older than 75 with COVID-19, enrolled during active disease. This chain links TRBV5-1 with TRBJ2-1; 7 bases match TRBD2. CDR3 protein: CASSLATGGYNEQFF. As DNA, the CDR3 is TGCGCCAGCAGCTTGGCGACGGGGGGATACAATGAGCAGTTCTTC.